These T cell receptor beta chains were read from a single sample in a study of identifying expanded T cells in peripheral blood. Produced via immunoSEQ multiplex PCR; TCRdb's table is partial and in-frame only. The sample carries roughly 81,000 clones, 84% recorded once. The specimen sequenced was blood. The receptors shown here come from a person aged 18 to 75 in good health. The CDR3 runs from the conserved cysteine through the conserved F or W. The D gene is left open where the match is weak. Clone sizes are given selectively: once, few, many, or a class where the clone is expanded.

d_gene: -
abundance: -
v_gene: TRBV7-2
j_gene: TRBJ1-2
CDR3aa: CASSSRGLPGGYTF
CDR3nt: TGTGCCAGCAGCTCTAGAGGTCTACCGGGAGGCTACACCTTC

d_gene: -
abundance: -
v_gene: TRBV11-2
j_gene: TRBJ2-7
CDR3aa: CASSVGLPGATYEQYF
CDR3nt: TGTGCCAGCAGCGTGGGACTCCCGGGCGCGACCTACGAGCAGTACTTC

d_gene: TRBD2
abundance: -
v_gene: TRBV6-5
j_gene: TRBJ2-7
CDR3aa: CASSSLGTSGYEQYF
CDR3nt: TGTGCCAGCAGTTCTCTCGGGACTAGCGGTTACGAGCAGTACTTC

d_gene: -
abundance: -
v_gene: TRBV9
j_gene: TRBJ2-3
CDR3aa: CASSPRTDTQYF
CDR3nt: TGTGCCAGCAGCCCACGCACAGATACGCAGTATTTT

d_gene: -
abundance: -
v_gene: TRBV4-3
j_gene: TRBJ2-7
CDR3aa: CASSQDRSGFAQYF
CDR3nt: TGCGCCAGCAGCCAAGATCGCAGCGGGTTCGCACAGTACTTC

d_gene: -
abundance: -
v_gene: TRBV30
j_gene: TRBJ1-3
CDR3aa: CASGSGNTIYF
CDR3nt: TGTGCCTCAGGTTCTGGAAACACCATATATTTT

d_gene: TRBD2
abundance: -
v_gene: TRBV4-1
j_gene: TRBJ2-1
CDR3aa: CASSQVGGAQTSGSHNEQFF
CDR3nt: TGCGCCAGCAGCCAAGTGGGGGGGGCGCAGACTAGCGGGAGCCACAATGAGCAGTTCTTC

d_gene: -
abundance: -
v_gene: TRBV25-1
j_gene: TRBJ1-1
CDR3aa: CASSAPGAEAFF
CDR3nt: TGTGCCAGCAGTGCCCCCGGGGCTGAAGCTTTCTTT

d_gene: -
abundance: -
v_gene: TRBV29-1
j_gene: TRBJ1-1
CDR3aa: CSVARSTEAFF
CDR3nt: TGCAGCGTTGCCAGGAGCACTGAAGCTTTCTTT

d_gene: -
abundance: -
v_gene: TRBV6-5
j_gene: TRBJ2-7
CDR3aa: CASGLSEQYF
CDR3nt: TGTGCCAGTGGGTTATCCGAGCAGTACTTC

d_gene: TRBD2
abundance: -
v_gene: TRBV6-7
j_gene: TRBJ2-2
CDR3aa: CASSYSGLDSAGELFF
CDR3nt: TGTGCCAGCAGTTACTCGGGACTAGATTCGGCCGGGGAGCTGTTTTTT

d_gene: -
abundance: -
v_gene: TRBV4-2
j_gene: TRBJ2-3
CDR3aa: CASSQGIAGEGTDTQYF
CDR3nt: TGTGCCAGCAGCCAAGGGATAGCTGGCGAGGGCACAGATACGCAGTATTTT

d_gene: TRBD1
abundance: -
v_gene: TRBV6-1
j_gene: TRBJ1-5
CDR3aa: CASILLQGADQPQHF
CDR3nt: TGTGCCAGCATATTACTCCAGGGGGCGGATCAGCCCCAGCATTTT

d_gene: -
abundance: -
v_gene: TRBV28
j_gene: TRBJ1-1
CDR3aa: CASSFLTEAFF
CDR3nt: TGTGCCAGCAGTTTTCTGACTGAAGCTTTCTTT

d_gene: -
abundance: -
v_gene: TRBV30
j_gene: TRBJ1-2
CDR3aa: CAWKGMQGSYGYTF
CDR3nt: TGTGCCTGGAAAGGGATGCAGGGGAGCTATGGCTACACCTTC

d_gene: TRBD1
abundance: once
v_gene: TRBV28
j_gene: TRBJ1-2
CDR3aa: CASSPSGQGTLNYGYTF
CDR3nt: TGTGCCAGCAGTCCTTCGGGACAGGGGACCCTGAACTATGGCTACACCTTC

d_gene: -
abundance: once
v_gene: TRBV14
j_gene: TRBJ2-7
CDR3aa: CASSQETVSYEQYF
CDR3nt: TGTGCCAGCAGCCAAGAAACAGTCAGCTACGAGCAGTACTTC

d_gene: TRBD2
abundance: -
v_gene: TRBV10-3
j_gene: TRBJ2-1
CDR3aa: CATWTSGSYEQFF
CDR3nt: TGTGCCACCTGGACTAGCGGGAGCTATGAGCAGTTCTTC

d_gene: -
abundance: -
v_gene: TRBV5-6
j_gene: TRBJ2-2
CDR3aa: CASSLIGNTGELFF
CDR3nt: TGTGCCAGCAGCTTGATAGGGAACACCGGGGAGCTGTTTTTT

d_gene: -
abundance: once
v_gene: TRBV7-9
j_gene: TRBJ2-2
CDR3aa: CASSRDIGELFF
CDR3nt: TGTGCCAGCAGCAGGGATATCGGGGAGCTGTTTTTT

d_gene: TRBD2
abundance: -
v_gene: TRBV4-1
j_gene: TRBJ2-1
CDR3aa: CASSPPGLASNEQFF
CDR3nt: TGCGCCAGCAGCCCACCGGGACTAGCGAGCAATGAGCAGTTCTTC

d_gene: TRBD1
abundance: -
v_gene: TRBV7-9
j_gene: TRBJ2-7
CDR3aa: CASSPLQGDQTGIYEQYF
CDR3nt: TGTGCCAGCAGCCCCCTTCAGGGGGACCAAACAGGAATCTACGAGCAGTACTTC

d_gene: TRBD2
abundance: -
v_gene: TRBV10-1
j_gene: TRBJ2-1
CDR3aa: CASSAGGSMHEQFF
CDR3nt: TGCGCCAGCAGTGCAGGCGGGAGTATGCATGAGCAGTTCTTC

d_gene: TRBD1
abundance: -
v_gene: TRBV19
j_gene: TRBJ2-6
CDR3aa: CASSNPGQGDGANVLTF
CDR3nt: TGTGCCAGTAGTAACCCGGGACAGGGAGACGGGGCCAACGTCCTGACTTTC

d_gene: TRBD1
abundance: -
v_gene: TRBV19
j_gene: TRBJ1-1
CDR3aa: CASSIQGQGHEAFF
CDR3nt: TGTGCCAGTAGTATCCAGGGACAGGGGCATGAAGCTTTCTTT

d_gene: -
abundance: -
v_gene: TRBV19
j_gene: TRBJ2-7
CDR3aa: CASSIGPGTSSSYEQYF
CDR3nt: TGTGCCAGTAGTATAGGACCAGGGACTTCGAGCTCCTACGAGCAGTACTTC

d_gene: -
abundance: -
v_gene: TRBV5-4
j_gene: TRBJ2-7
CDR3aa: CASSFSQGGEQYF
CDR3nt: TGTGCCAGCAGCTTTTCCCAGGGGGGTGAGCAGTACTTC

d_gene: TRBD1
abundance: -
v_gene: TRBV27
j_gene: TRBJ2-7
CDR3aa: CASSYGTGSEQYF
CDR3nt: TGTGCCAGCAGTTACGGGACAGGGTCCGAGCAGTACTTC

d_gene: TRBD2
abundance: -
v_gene: TRBV5-6
j_gene: TRBJ2-1
CDR3aa: CASSHQGTSGSVYNEQFF
CDR3nt: TGTGCCAGCAGCCACCAGGGGACTAGCGGGAGTGTCTACAATGAGCAGTTCTTC

d_gene: TRBD1
abundance: -
v_gene: TRBV11-3
j_gene: TRBJ2-1
CDR3aa: CASSAYGTGGADEQFF
CDR3nt: TGTGCCAGCAGCGCCTACGGGACAGGGGGCGCGGATGAGCAGTTCTTC

d_gene: TRBD1
abundance: -
v_gene: TRBV15
j_gene: TRBJ1-2
CDR3aa: CATSSSTGVGYTF
CDR3nt: TGTGCCACCAGCAGCAGCACAGGGGTTGGCTACACCTTC

d_gene: -
abundance: -
v_gene: TRBV10-3
j_gene: TRBJ2-7
CDR3aa: CAISDESKGEQYF
CDR3nt: TGTGCCATCAGTGATGAAAGCAAGGGCGAGCAGTACTTC

d_gene: TRBD1
abundance: -
v_gene: TRBV7-9
j_gene: TRBJ2-7
CDR3aa: CASSSRQGRTYEQYF
CDR3nt: TGTGCCAGCAGTTCGAGACAGGGGAGGACCTACGAGCAGTACTTC

d_gene: TRBD2
abundance: -
v_gene: TRBV19
j_gene: TRBJ2-1
CDR3aa: CASSLLAGGSYNEQFF
CDR3nt: TGTGCCAGTAGCCTACTAGCGGGAGGGTCCTACAATGAGCAGTTCTTC

d_gene: -
abundance: -
v_gene: TRBV2
j_gene: TRBJ2-2
CDR3aa: CASGTDLSGELFF
CDR3nt: TGTGCCAGCGGAACCGACTTATCCGGGGAGCTGTTTTTT

d_gene: -
abundance: once
v_gene: TRBV4-2
j_gene: TRBJ2-7
CDR3aa: CASSQPPSTYEQYF
CDR3nt: TGTGCCAGCAGCCAACCACCCAGTACCTACGAGCAGTACTTC

d_gene: -
abundance: -
v_gene: TRBV7-8
j_gene: TRBJ2-4
CDR3aa: CASTSQGKNIQYF
CDR3nt: TGTGCCAGCACATCCCAGGGCAAAAACATTCAGTACTTC

d_gene: TRBD2
abundance: -
v_gene: TRBV15
j_gene: TRBJ2-1
CDR3aa: CATSREAGGTNEQFF
CDR3nt: TGTGCCACCAGCAGAGAGGCGGGAGGGACAAATGAGCAGTTCTTC

d_gene: -
abundance: -
v_gene: TRBV5-1
j_gene: TRBJ1-4
CDR3aa: CASSLRINEKLFF
CDR3nt: TGCGCCAGCAGCTTAAGGATAAATGAAAAACTGTTTTTT

d_gene: TRBD2
abundance: few
v_gene: TRBV7-3
j_gene: TRBJ2-3
CDR3aa: CASSVSGINTDTQYF
CDR3nt: TGTGCCAGCAGCGTTAGCGGGATAAACACAGATACGCAGTATTTT

d_gene: -
abundance: -
v_gene: TRBV11-2
j_gene: TRBJ2-1
CDR3aa: CASRPSGAGDYNEQFF
CDR3nt: TGTGCCAGCAGGCCATCCGGGGCAGGGGATTACAATGAGCAGTTCTTC

d_gene: -
abundance: -
v_gene: TRBV11-2
j_gene: TRBJ2-4
CDR3aa: CASSHGAANIQYF
CDR3nt: TGTGCCAGCAGCCATGGGGCAGCCAACATTCAGTACTTC

d_gene: -
abundance: -
v_gene: TRBV7-2
j_gene: TRBJ2-3
CDR3aa: CASSSQVEVITDTQYF
CDR3nt: TGTGCCAGCAGCTCTCAGGTCGAAGTAATCACAGATACGCAGTATTTT

d_gene: TRBD1
abundance: -
v_gene: TRBV7-2
j_gene: TRBJ1-2
CDR3aa: CASSSDRVGYTF
CDR3nt: TGTGCCAGCAGCTCGGACAGGGTTGGCTACACCTTC

d_gene: -
abundance: -
v_gene: TRBV5-1
j_gene: TRBJ2-7
CDR3aa: CASSLAFGSSSYEQYF
CDR3nt: TGCGCCAGCAGCTTGGCCTTCGGGTCTTCCTCCTACGAGCAGTACTTC

d_gene: -
abundance: -
v_gene: TRBV28
j_gene: TRBJ1-3
CDR3aa: CASSLLGGSFGNTIYF
CDR3nt: TGTGCCAGCAGCCTACTCGGGGGGTCGTTTGGAAACACCATATATTTT

d_gene: -
abundance: many
v_gene: TRBV29-1
j_gene: TRBJ1-1
CDR3aa: CSGQRDLNTEAFF
CDR3nt: TGCAGCGGACAGCGAGATTTGAACACTGAAGCTTTCTTT

d_gene: -
abundance: -
v_gene: TRBV27
j_gene: TRBJ1-5
CDR3aa: CASSPLFERGPNQPQHF
CDR3nt: TGTGCCAGCAGTCCTCTCTTTGAGAGGGGCCCCAATCAGCCCCAGCATTTT

d_gene: TRBD2
abundance: -
v_gene: TRBV5-1
j_gene: TRBJ2-1
CDR3aa: CASSLGISWTSGLGEQFF
CDR3nt: TGCGCCAGCAGCTTGGGGATTTCGTGGACTAGCGGTTTGGGTGAGCAGTTCTTC

d_gene: TRBD2
abundance: -
v_gene: TRBV27
j_gene: TRBJ2-7
CDR3aa: CASRSGTSQRGYEQYF
CDR3nt: TGTGCCAGCAGATCCGGGACTAGCCAAAGAGGATACGAGCAGTACTTC

d_gene: TRBD1
abundance: -
v_gene: TRBV19
j_gene: TRBJ1-5
CDR3aa: CASSTRQGENQPQHF
CDR3nt: TGTGCCAGTAGTACCCGACAGGGGGAGAATCAGCCCCAGCATTTT

d_gene: -
abundance: many
v_gene: TRBV6-5
j_gene: TRBJ2-7
CDR3aa: CASSYLADGEQYF
CDR3nt: TGTGCCAGCAGTTACTTGGCTGACGGGGAGCAGTACTTC